This is a list of T cell receptor beta chains from one sample in a study of blood T cell repertoires in COVID-19. Here immunoSEQ multiplex PCR was the method, and the copy in TCRdb shows in-frame clones only, minus some. The sample contains about 480,000 clones, around 89% of which appear only once. The source material was peripheral blood. These receptors were obtained from a woman younger than 45 with acute or convalescent COVID-19. CDR3s include the opening cysteine and the closing phenylalanine or tryptophan. A D gene is named only where the DNA matches it firmly. Some rows have no size entry. The others give once, few or many, or a class for an expanded clone.

j_gene	d_gene	v_gene	abundance	CDR3nt	CDR3aa
TRBJ2-1	-	TRBV4-1	-	TGCGCCAGCAGCCAAGATTTCAGATACAATGAGCAGTTCTTC	CASSQDFRYNEQFF
TRBJ1-6	-	TRBV27	-	TGTGCCAGCAGTTTGTCGACATCCCCATCCTCCTATAATTCACCCCTCCACTTT	CASSLSTSPSSYNSPLHF
TRBJ2-1	TRBD1	TRBV28	-	TGTGCCAGCAGTTTAAGGGTCTTCCAATGGACAGGGGGCTCTTCAAACAATGAGCAGTTCTTC	CASSLRVFQWTGGSSNNEQFF
TRBJ2-3	TRBD2	TRBV4-1	-	TGCGCCAGCAGCCAAGGCGGGGGGGCAAGCACAGATACGCAGTATTTT	CASSQGGGASTDTQYF
TRBJ2-1	-	TRBV5-4	-	TGTGCCAGCAGCTTGGAGAGACAACGATCGCAGTTCTTC	CASSLERQRSQFF
TRBJ2-5	TRBD1	TRBV28	-	TGTGCCAGCAGTTTTCACAGGGGCGGTCAGACCCAGTACTTC	CASSFHRGGQTQYF
TRBJ2-5	-	TRBV29-1	-	TGCAGCGTTTCCGGGGGTGAAGAGACCCAGTACTTC	CSVSGGEETQYF
TRBJ2-7	-	TRBV2	few	TGTGCCAGCAGGATACAGGGTCTGAACGAGCAGTACTTC	CASRIQGLNEQYF
TRBJ1-1	-	TRBV25-1	-	TGTGCCAGCAGTGGTTCGAGGCGGATGGGAGCTTTCTTT	CASSGSRRMGAFF
TRBJ2-1	TRBD1	TRBV2	-	TGTGCCAGCAGATGGCGAGGGACAGACAATGAGCAGTTCTTC	CASRWRGTDNEQFF
TRBJ1-6	TRBD1	TRBV10-3	-	TGTGCCACCACGCCTGGACAGGGAACTCGGTCACCCCTCCACTTT	CATTPGQGTRSPLHF
TRBJ2-2	-	TRBV7-2	once	TGTGCCAGCAGCTTAGAGGGGGCCGGGGAGCTGTTTTTT	CASSLEGAGELFF
TRBJ2-5	-	TRBV7-9	few	TGTGCCAGCAGCCCTGACAGGATCGGTGAGACCCAGTACTTC	CASSPDRIGETQYF
TRBJ1-1	-	TRBV15	few	TGTGCCACCAGCAGAGATCTTGGGAGTGGGAACACTGAAGCTTTCTTT	CATSRDLGSGNTEAFF
TRBJ1-1	-	TRBV27	-	TGTGCCAGCAGTTCAGGATTTTTACCCCCAGCTTTCTTT	CASSSGFLPPAFF
TRBJ1-1	TRBD1	TRBV14	-	TGTGCCAGCAGCCGAGACAGGGGGCTGGAAGCTTTCTTT	CASSRDRGLEAFF
TRBJ1-5	-	TRBV5-1	-	TGCGCCAGCAGCCCGGGAGGGTTGGGTCAGCCCCAGCATTTT	CASSPGGLGQPQHF
TRBJ2-6	-	TRBV9	-	TGTGCCAGCAGCGTATCTTACTCTGGGGCCAACGTCCTGACTTTC	CASSVSYSGANVLTF
TRBJ2-3	-	TRBV12-5	once	TGTGCTAGTGGTTTTGAATCCGGGGGTGGCACAGATACGCAGTATTTT	CASGFESGGGTDTQYF
TRBJ2-7	TRBD1	TRBV15	-	TGTGCCACCAGCAGGGGACAGGGCCATGACGAGCAGTACTTC	CATSRGQGHDEQYF
TRBJ2-2	-	TRBV15	-	TGTGCCACCAGCAGAGACAGTGGGGGGACCGGGGAGCTGTTTTTT	CATSRDSGGTGELFF
TRBJ1-6	-	TRBV13	-	TGTGCCAGCAGGGCGGGACTCAACAATTCACCCCTCCACTTT	CASRAGLNNSPLHF
TRBJ2-2	-	TRBV21-1	once	TGTGCCAGCAGCCTAAATGGGAGGGTCGACATCGCCGGGGAGCTGTTTTTT	CASSLNGRVDIAGELFF
TRBJ2-7	TRBD1	TRBV7-9	-	TGTGCCAGCAGCTCCGAGCGGGACAGGGGGCTAGATGGGGCCTACGAGCAGTACTTC	CASSSERDRGLDGAYEQYF
TRBJ2-1	TRBD2	TRBV28	-	TGTGCCAGCAGGGCTAGCGGGGGGGTCGAGCAGTTCTTC	CASRASGGVEQFF
TRBJ1-1	TRBD1	TRBV2	-	TGTGCCAGCAGGGCGACAGGGTTCACTGAAGCTTTCTTT	CASRATGFTEAFF
TRBJ1-2	-	TRBV12-3/TRBV12-4	-	TGTGCCAGCGAGGGTGTGAAGGGCTACACCTTC	CASEGVKGYTF
TRBJ2-3	TRBD2	TRBV4-1	-	TGCGCCAGCAGCCAAGGGACAGCGGGGGGGCCATTAGATACGCAGTATTTT	CASSQGTAGGPLDTQYF
TRBJ1-3	-	TRBV5-1	once	TGCGCCAGCAGCTTGAGGAGTTCTGGAAACACCATATATTTT	CASSLRSSGNTIYF
TRBJ2-5	TRBD2	TRBV7-7	-	TGTGCCAGCAGCTCCACCAATGGGGGAGGGAGAGAGACCCAGTACTTC	CASSSTNGGGRETQYF
TRBJ2-1	TRBD2	TRBV3-1/TRBV3-2	-	TGTGCCAGCAGCCAAGCCGGGACTAGTATCAATGAGCAGTTCTTC	CASSQAGTSINEQFF
TRBJ1-5	-	TRBV19	-	TGTGCCAGTAGTATGGGAGGGGAGGAACAGCCCCAGCATTTT	CASSMGGEEQPQHF
TRBJ2-7	-	TRBV3-1/TRBV3-2	once	TGTGCCAGCAGCCAACGCGGACAGTACTACGAGCAGTACTTC	CASSQRGQYYEQYF
TRBJ2-1	-	TRBV20-1	-	TGCAGTGCTTTCGACGACAGAGAGCAGTTCTTC	CSAFDDREQFF
TRBJ1-5	TRBD1	TRBV19	-	TGTGCCAGTAGTGTCAATACAGGGGGTTTCGATCAGCCCCAGCATTTT	CASSVNTGGFDQPQHF
TRBJ2-3	TRBD2	TRBV5-8	-	TGTGCCAGCAGCTTTCGGATAGCGGGGGGGACAGATACGCAGTATTTT	CASSFRIAGGTDTQYF
TRBJ2-7	-	TRBV4-1	-	TGCGCCAGCAGCCACCCAGGGATCTCCTACGAGCAGTACTTC	CASSHPGISYEQYF